This entry lists 29 T cell receptor beta chains sequenced from one sample in a study of blood T cells in healthy people across ages. The second PCR ran roughly 6 to 11 cycles with a sample-barcoded 5' primer and J-beta primers. TCRdb re-called the 5' RACE reads with MiXCR, one entry per CDR3 protein. The sample carries hundreds of thousands of distinct CDR3 sequences, 25% recorded once. These data were also filed under a second study, of T cells of mothers and their children.

The sample comprised blood. These receptors were obtained from a boy aged 10-17 years in good health.

This clonotype appeared a few times. The rearrangement uses TRBV6-2 or TRBV6-3 and TRBJ2-5, with D perhaps matching TRBD1 (6 bases). The better agreement between TRBJ2-1 and the DNA end casts doubt on the J call. This CDR3 is 13 amino acids long. CDR1 and CDR2 from the germline V gene are MNHEY and SVGEGT. The CDR3 is CASMESGVLEQFF. The CDR3 region has the DNA TGTGCCAGCATGGAATCAGGGGTATTGGAGCAGTTCTTC.

The chain recombines TRBV6-5 with TRBJ2-1; D is undetermined. The germline V and J ends were trimmed by 2 bases and 4 bases, with 6 bases remaining between them. The CDR3 extends over 13 amino acids. The germline gives CDR1 MNHEY, CDR2 SVGAGI. The CDR3 DNA sequence: TGTGCCAGCAGTTACGGCTTGTACAATGAGCAGTTCTTC. This codes for CASSYGLYNEQFF.

In this sample, this clonotype turned up a few times. This chain uses TRBV28 with TRBJ1-5; D is ambiguous. The V end lost 5 bases, the J end lost 7 bases, and 12 bases lay between the germline ends. The CDR3 runs 13 residues. The germline V gene encodes CDR1 MDHEN and CDR2 SYDVKM. As DNA, the CDR3 is TGTGCCAGCAGTCCGACCCTGCGGCAGCCCCAGCATTTT. Amino acids: CASSPTLRQPQHF.

The sample holds a few counts of this clonotype. The chain combines TRBV7-2 with TRBJ2-1; 7 nucleotides align to TRBD1. The V gene end was trimmed by 7 bases and the J gene end by 0 bases; junction bases not matched to a gene: 9. From germline, CDR1 is SGHTA and CDR2 FQGNSA. There are 16 residues in the CDR3. The CDR3 region has the DNA TGTGCCAGCACTTATCCAAGACAGGGCTCCTACAATGAGCAGTTCTTC. Translation: CASTYPRQGSYNEQFF.

The chain combines TRBV19 with TRBJ1-5; 7 bases agree with TRBD1. The CDR3 has 14 residues. From germline, CDR1 is LNHDA and CDR2 SQIVND (reference sequence). With V trimmed by 7 bases and J by 6 bases, 9 bases remained unmatched. CDR3 amino acids: CASTRDSGFQPQHF. The CDR3 DNA is TGTGCCAGTACCCGGGACAGTGGGTTTCAGCCCCAGCATTTT. Using reference TRBV19 and TRBJ1-5 for the parts outside the CDR3, the full variable domain is DGGITQSPKYLFRKEGQNVTLSCEQNLNHDAMYWYRQDPGQGLRLIYYSQIVNDFQKGDIAEGYSVSREKKESFPLTVTSAQKNPTAFYLCASTRDSGFQPQHFGDGTRLSIL.

The V call is TRBV12-3 or TRBV12-4, the J call TRBJ2-2, with TRBD1 identical over 7 bases. The CDR3 contains 14 residues. The junction had 3 bases not matched to a gene; V was cut back by 7 bases and J by 1 base. This chain's CDR3 is CASNRGLNTGELFF. The CDR3 DNA follows: TGTGCCAGCAACAGGGGCCTGAACACCGGGGAGCTGTTTTTT.

This clonotype was seen only a few times. The chain employs TRBV25-1 and TRBJ2-5; the D gene is possibly TRBD2 (5 bases). Germline V gene data show CDR1 as MGHDK and CDR2 as SYGVNS. Trimming removed 8 bases from V and 1 base from J, with 11 bases in between. The CDR3 runs 13 residues. CDR3 in amino acids: CASGSGSQETQYF. CDR3 DNA sequence: TGTGCCAGCGGCTCGGGGTCCCAAGAGACCCAGTACTTC.

This rearrangement joins TRBV6-1 to TRBJ1-1; TRBD1 is a possible D gene (5 bases). V dropped 5 bases and J dropped 1 base, with 23 bases sitting between them. The CDR3 totals 18 residues. The germline V gene has CDR1 MNHNS and CDR2 SASEGT. The CDR3 protein is CASSPTTFGGRENTEAFF. CDR3 in DNA: TGTGCCAGCAGTCCCACTACCTTTGGGGGACGGGAGAACACTGAAGCTTTCTTT.

This chain connects TRBV28 to TRBJ2-7; D is ambiguous. CDR1 is MDHEN, CDR2 SYDVKM, per germline. Trimming cost V 2 bases and J 0 bases, with 8 bases left between them. The CDR3 is 14 amino acids. In nucleotides, the CDR3 is TGTGCCAGCAGTTTAGAGATGGACTCCTACGAGCAGTACTTC. It encodes CASSLEMDSYEQYF.

The chain has TRBV29-1 and TRBJ2-7, with 7 bases that match TRBD1. The CDR3 totals 14 residues. The germline gives CDR1 SQVTM, CDR2 ANQGSEA. V was clipped by 5 bases and J by 0 bases; unmatched bases: 7. The CDR3 loop is CSVTGTVSSYEQYF. Written as DNA, the CDR3 is TGCAGCGTTACCGGGACAGTGAGCTCCTACGAGCAGTACTTC.

The chain joins TRBV7-9 to TRBJ2-5; D is perhaps TRBD1 or TRBD2 (5 bases each). With the DNA end fitting TRBJ2-1 better, the J assignment may be wrong. The CDR3 sequence is 16 residues long. CDR1 is SEHNR, CDR2 FQNEAQ, per germline (reference sequence). This chain's CDR3 is CASSLDPGLDNSEQFF. Written as DNA, the CDR3 is TGTGCCAGCAGCTTAGACCCCGGACTGGACAATAGTGAGCAGTTCTTC.

This sequence joins TRBV18 and TRBJ2-1; weak D call: TRBD2 (5 bases). The CDR3 is made up of 13 amino acids. In germline, CDR1 is KGHSH, CDR2 LQKENI. V was clipped by 2 bases and J by 8 bases, with 10 bases between them. The CDR3, as DNA: TGTGCCAGCTCACCATTCGGGAACTATGAGCAGTTCTTC. It is translated as CASSPFGNYEQFF.

This rearrangement joins TRBV3-1 to TRBJ1-3, with D unclear. This CDR3 contains 19 residues. The germline V gene encodes CDR1 LGHDT and CDR2 YNNKEL (reference sequence). The V gene lost 0 bases and the J gene lost 1 base, with 19 bases spanning the gap. The CDR3 loop is CASSQERMRVSSSGNTIYF. For the CDR3, the DNA is TGTGCCAGCAGCCAAGAGCGTATGAGGGTCTCTTCGTCTGGAAACACCATATATTTT.

This clonotype was picked up a small number of times. The chain recombines TRBV9 with TRBJ2-7; a possible D gene is TRBD2 (6 bases). The CDR3 spans 15 residues. The V gene lost 3 bases and the J gene lost 1 base, with 14 bases spanning the gap. CDR1 and CDR2 (germline): SGDLS, YYNGEE. In DNA, the CDR3 is TGTGCCAGCAGCGGAGGAGGGATTCAATCCTACGAGCAGTACTTC. Translation: CASSGGGIQSYEQYF.

The V gene is TRBV20-1, the J gene TRBJ2-2; either TRBD1 or TRBD2 may fit D (5 bases each). The CDR3 runs 13 residues. Germline V CDR1 and CDR2: DFQATT, SNEGSKA (reference sequence). V was trimmed by 4 bases and J by 2 bases, leaving 8 bases between them. Here the CDR3 reads CSATGANTGELFF. The CDR3 nucleotides are TGCAGTGCTACCGGGGCAAACACCGGGGAGCTGTTTTTT.

This clonotype was seen a few times. V is TRBV28 and J is TRBJ2-5; D not certain. The J call may not be correct, given that the DNA end is closer to TRBJ2-1. This CDR3 comprises 11 residues. Germline CDR1 is MDHEN and CDR2 is SYDVKM. The CDR3 DNA is TGTGCCAGCAGGAAAAGCGTGGCGCAGTTCTTC. It specifies CASRKSVAQFF.

The V call is TRBV28, the J call TRBJ1-1, with D maybe TRBD1 (5 bases). This CDR3 is built from 16 residues. Trimming cost V 7 bases and J 0 bases, with 18 bases left between them. CDR1 is MDHEN, CDR2 SYDVKM, per germline. The CDR3: CASKVRGEIMNTEAFF. The CDR3 region has the DNA TGTGCCAGCAAAGTGCGGGGGGAAATCATGAACACTGAAGCTTTCTTT.

V is TRBV20-1 and J is TRBJ2-1; D gene uncertain. Germline CDR1 and CDR2: DFQATT and SNEGSKA (reference sequence). The V end was cut by 4 bases, the J end by 5 bases, with 15 bases between. The CDR3 runs 14 residues. CDR3 residues: CSATFGVENNEQFF. CDR3 DNA: TGCAGTGCTACTTTCGGTGTTGAAAACAATGAGCAGTTCTTC.

The chain joins TRBV20-1 to TRBJ2-3, with TRBD2 identical over 10 bases. Trimming took 0 bases from V and 3 from J; bases not matched to a gene: 6. Germline CDR1 and CDR2: DFQATT and SNEGSKA (reference sequence). CDR3 size: 16 residues. In DNA, the CDR3 is TGCAGTGCTAGAGACCTACTAGCGGGGAGTACAGATACGCAGTATTTT. Its protein product is CSARDLLAGSTDTQYF.

This clonotype showed up just a few times. The rearrangement joins TRBV3-1 to TRBJ2-7; possibly TRBD1 or TRBD2 for D (5 bases each). Germline V gene lookup returns CDR1 LGHDT and CDR2 YNNKEL (reference sequence). The CDR3 runs 15 residues. Trimming removed 1 base from V and 13 bases from J, with 23 bases in between. The CDR3, as DNA: TGTGCCAGCAGCCAAGGAAGGGGACCCGCGTGGCCTCGTTACTTC. It yields the protein CASSQGRGPAWPRYF.

The J gene is TRBJ1-1, the V gene TRBV7-3, with D tentatively TRBD1 (5 bases). The CDR3 is 15 residues long. Looked up from germline, CDR1 is SGHTA and CDR2 is FQGTGA. Trimming removed 2 bases at V and 5 bases at J, with 15 bases between. The CDR3 nucleotides read TGTGCCAGCAGCTTATCGGGACTCTCGAGGACTGAAGCTTTCTTT. This sequence encodes CASSLSGLSRTEAFF.

This clonotype was picked up a small number of times. The gene calls are TRBV5-1 and TRBJ2-7, with TRBD2 as a possible D gene (7 bases). Germline V gene data show CDR1 as SGHRS and CDR2 as YFSETQ. Trimming cost V 4 bases and J 6 bases, with 17 bases left between them. CDR3 length: 14 amino acids. CDR3 sequence (DNA): TGCGCCAGCAGCGTCCTAGCGGAAGGGGGCGAGCAGTACTTC. This sequence encodes CASSVLAEGGEQYF.

The chain is built from TRBV27 and TRBJ1-6; no clear D. The V gene's germline CDR1 is MNHEY and CDR2 SMNVEV (reference sequence). The CDR3 spans 15 residues. V was shortened by 1 base and J by 0 bases, with 4 bases between the two germline ends. CDR3 in amino acids: CASSLWSSYNSPLHF. The DNA of the CDR3 is TGTGCCAGCAGTTTATGGAGCTCCTATAATTCACCCCTCCACTTT.

Details on this clonotype: A clone one base away is much larger, so this may be a read error. The rearrangement uses TRBV5-1 and TRBJ2-5; no firm D call. The CDR3 contains 11 residues. Germline CDR1 reads SGHRS; CDR2 reads YFSETQ. Here the CDR3 reads CASSNQETRYF. The CDR3 region has the DNA TGCGCCAGCAGCAACCAAGAGACCCGGTACTTC.

This clonotype turned up a few times. The gene calls are TRBV29-1 and TRBJ1-4; 9 bases align to TRBD1. Germline V lookup: CDR1 SQVTM, CDR2 ANQGSEA. The CDR3 is made up of 12 amino acids. V gave up 7 bases and J gave up 6 bases; unmatched junction bases: 3. The CDR3: CSATGGDEKLFF. CDR3 sequence (DNA): TGCAGCGCCACAGGGGGCGATGAAAAACTGTTTTTT.

This clonotype appeared many times. V and J are TRBV4-2 and TRBJ2-3; D is undetermined. The length of the CDR3 is 12 residues. The germline V gene encodes CDR1 LGHNA and CDR2 YNFKEQ. With 5 bases removed from V and 2 bases from J, the gap between germline ends came to 5 bases. CDR3 in amino acids: CASSRPTDTQYF. CDR3 DNA: TGTGCCAGCAGCAGGCCCACAGATACGCAGTATTTT.

This chain joins TRBV20-1 and TRBJ1-4; 9 bases line up with TRBD1. CDR3 length: 15 amino acids. Germline CDR1 reads DFQATT; CDR2 reads SNEGSKA (reference sequence). The V gene end was trimmed by 1 base and the J gene end by 5 bases; junction bases not matched to a gene: 5. The CDR3 here is CSARVPGTGNEKLFF. The CDR3 nucleotides read TGCAGTGCTAGAGTCCCCGGGACAGGGAATGAAAAACTGTTTTTT.

This clonotype was seen only a few times. The chain combines TRBV20-1 with TRBJ2-3; 11 bases map to TRBD2. V was pared by 7 bases and J by 0 bases, with 0 bases of the junction left unmatched. The CDR3 covers 13 residues. Germline CDR1 and CDR2: DFQATT and SNEGSKA (reference sequence). CDR3 nucleotides: TGCAGTGGGACTAGCGGGAGCACAGATACGCAGTATTTT. Encoded protein: CSGTSGSTDTQYF.

The V and J genes are TRBV12-3 or TRBV12-4 and TRBJ1-1; no definite D call. Trimming took 5 bases from V and 4 from J, leaving 14 bases between them. This CDR3 contains 14 residues. The CDR3, as DNA: TGTGCCAGCAGTCCTCCTAGGGTACGCACTGAAGCTTTCTTT. Amino acid sequence: CASSPPRVRTEAFF.